The 28 T cell receptor beta chains in this list originate from one sample, sequenced in a study of T cell responses to AZD1222 COVID-19 vaccine. Assay used: immunoSEQ multiplex PCR; TCRdb lists only in-frame clones, some missing. The sample yields 30,000 to 35,000 clones, about nine tenths seen once. The sample here was peripheral blood, taken on day 0 of AZD1222 vaccination. The receptors were sampled from an adult in good health.

The rearrangement links TRBV5-6 to TRBJ2-7; either TRBD1 or TRBD2 may fit D (5 bases each). This CDR3 spans 13 amino acids. Per germline, CDR1 SGHDT and CDR2 YYEEEE. V gave up 4 bases and J gave up 12 bases, with 20 bases separating them. CDR3 DNA sequence: TGTGCCAGCAGCCCCTACGGCAGGGAGAAACTGTACTTC. This sequence encodes CASSPYGREKLYF.

The chain couples TRBV7-9 to TRBJ2-7; D may be TRBD1 or TRBD2 (5 bases each). The V end was cut by 1 base, the J end by 3 bases, with 10 bases between. The CDR3 sequence is 14 residues long. CDR1 SEHNR and CDR2 FQNEAQ come from the germline V gene (reference sequence). CDR3 sequence: CASSLGGTHYEQYF. CDR3 DNA: TGTGCCAGCAGCTTAGGGGGGACCCACTACGAGCAGTACTTC.

This chain links TRBV5-8 with TRBJ1-2, with TRBD1 as a possible D gene (6 bases). V lost 6 bases and J lost 8, with 17 bases in between. This CDR3 region has 13 residues. The germline gives CDR1 SGHTS, CDR2 YDEGEE. The CDR3 reads CASTTGTNGGYTF. CDR3 DNA sequence: TGTGCCAGCACCACCGGGACAAATGGAGGCTACACCTTC.

The V gene is TRBV19, the J gene TRBJ1-1; D is perhaps TRBD1 (6 bases). The CDR3 consists of 19 residues. Germline CDR1 LNHDA, CDR2 SQIVND (reference sequence). V was shortened by 4 bases and J by 0 bases, with 24 bases between the two germline ends. DNA of the CDR3: TGTGCCAGTAGTAATCCTCCAGCGCCGGGACACGGGATGAACACTGAAGCTTTCTTT. This encodes CASSNPPAPGHGMNTEAFF.

The rearrangement uses TRBV7-2 and TRBJ1-3; unclear D gene. The germline V gene has CDR1 SGHTA and CDR2 FQGNSA. The CDR3 has 16 residues. V lost 1 base and J lost 0, with 10 bases in between. The CDR3 DNA reads TGTGCCAGCAGCTTAGGCCCGGTCACCTCTGGAAACACCATATATTTT. Its protein product is CASSLGPVTSGNTIYF.

V usage is TRBV10-2 and J usage is TRBJ1-3; 10 bases are shared with TRBD1. The junction had 8 bases not matched to a gene; V was cut back by 9 bases and J by 6 bases. The CDR3 length is 14 residues. From germline, CDR1 is WSHSY and CDR2 SAAADI. CDR3 in DNA: TGCGCCAGTTGGGACAGGGGTATGGAAAACACCATATATTTT. Translated, it gives CASWDRGMENTIYF.

The V call is TRBV2, the J call TRBJ1-2; the D is unclear. Germline V gene data show CDR1 as SNHLY and CDR2 as FYNNEI. Trimming left V 2 bases short and J 1 base short, with 8 bases between. This CDR3 contains 14 residues. CDR3 coding DNA: TGTGCCAGCAGTGAACGATCGGTTAACTATGGCTACACCTTC. Protein product: CASSERSVNYGYTF.

The V and J genes are TRBV27 and TRBJ1-2; 10 nucleotides match TRBD1. The V gene's germline CDR1 is MNHEY and CDR2 SMNVEV (reference sequence). Unmatched junction bases numbered 16, after V lost 6 bases and J lost 6 bases. The CDR3 runs 17 residues. CDR3 DNA: TGTGCCAGCAGGCCGACAGGGGGCGCTTCTCGGTCCGATGGCTACACCTTC. As protein: CASRPTGGASRSDGYTF.

This chain links TRBV14 with TRBJ1-1; 9 nucleotides line up with TRBD1. The length of the CDR3 is 19 residues. Per the germline V gene, CDR1 is SGHDN and CDR2 is FVKESK. The ends lost 2 bases at V and 2 bases at J; junction bases unmatched: 15. In DNA form, the CDR3 reads TGTGCCAGCAGCCAACCCCGATACAGGGGGCGCGGGCAAAACACTGAAGCTTTCTTT. Translated, it gives CASSQPRYRGRGQNTEAFF.

V and J are TRBV15 and TRBJ2-7, with 7 bases that match TRBD1. CDR1 and CDR2 (germline): LNHNV, YYDKDF (reference sequence). This CDR3 is 14 amino acids long. The V segment lost 2 bases and the J segment 6 bases; nucleotides outside the gene matches: 7. The CDR3 coding sequence is TGTGCCACCAGCAGATCAAGGGGGCTCGGCGAGCAGTACTTC. As protein: CATSRSRGLGEQYF.

The chain is built from TRBV5-4 and TRBJ2-2; 11 nucleotides match TRBD2. The trim removed 1 base at V and 5 bases at J, leaving 1 base unmatched. CDR1 is SGHNT and CDR2 is YYREEE in the germline V gene (reference sequence). The CDR3 covers 15 residues. As DNA, the CDR3 is TGTGCCAGCAGCTTGCTAGCGGGGGGAACCGGGGAGCTGTTTTTT. Its protein is CASSLLAGGTGELFF.

The rearrangement uses TRBV9 and TRBJ2-1; the match to TRBD2 covers 8 bases. V lost 4 bases to trimming and J lost 4 bases; unmatched junction nucleotides: 7. This CDR3 has 15 amino acids. Germline values: CDR1 SGDLS, CDR2 YYNGEE. DNA of the CDR3: TGTGCCAGCAGCCTCATTGGCGGGGGGTACAATGAGCAGTTCTTC. This gives the protein CASSLIGGGYNEQFF. The full variable domain, with the rest looked up from reference TRBV9 and TRBJ2-1, is DSGVTQTPKHLITATGQRVTLRCSPRSGDLSVYWYQQSLDQGLQFLIQYYNGEERAKGNILERFSAQQFPDLHSELNLSSLELGDSALYFCASSLIGGGYNEQFFGPGTRLTVL.

This chain joins TRBV5-1 and TRBJ2-3; D may match TRBD1 or TRBD2 (5 bases each). Per germline, CDR1 SGHRS and CDR2 YFSETQ. This CDR3 comprises 13 residues. With 5 bases removed from V and 6 bases from J, the gap between germline ends came to 13 bases. The CDR3 loop reads CASREGRVDTQYF. DNA for the CDR3: TGCGCCAGCAGAGAGGGGAGAGTGGATACGCAGTATTTT.

The chain joins TRBV6-2 or TRBV6-3 to TRBJ2-5; D is uncertain. V was clipped by 5 bases and J by 5 bases, with 3 bases between them. The germline gives CDR1 MNHEY, CDR2 SVGEGT. The CDR3 extends over 10 amino acids. CDR3 sequence reads: CASSRETQYF. CDR3 DNA sequence: TGTGCCAGCAGTAGGGAGACCCAGTACTTC.

This rearrangement joins TRBV6-5 to TRBJ1-4; unclear D gene. The CDR3 totals 14 residues. Trimming stripped 7 bases from V and 11 bases from J, with 20 bases between. In germline, CDR1 is MNHEY, CDR2 SVGAGI. CDR3 nucleotides: TGTGCCAGCAATGGACCTGTGGAAGGTCCGAAACTGTTTTTT. Its translation: CASNGPVEGPKLFF.

The V and J genes are TRBV25-1 and TRBJ1-2, with 9 bases matching TRBD1. Per germline, CDR1 MGHDK and CDR2 SYGVNS. This CDR3 spans 16 amino acids. Germline trimming cut 3 bases from V and 3 bases from J; bases unmatched to any gene: 8. The CDR3 is CASSDATGGSHYGYTF. The CDR3 DNA reads as TGTGCCAGCAGTGACGCCACAGGGGGCTCCCACTATGGCTACACCTTC.

The gene calls are TRBV9 and TRBJ1-1, with D unclear. The CDR3 length is 14 residues. Trimming took 0 bases from V and 1 from J, leaving 7 bases between them. Germline CDR1 and CDR2: SGDLS and YYNGEE. In nucleotides, the CDR3 is TGTGCCAGCAGCGTAGGCCATCCGAACACTGAAGCTTTCTTT. Protein sequence: CASSVGHPNTEAFF. The entire variable domain, with the rest obtained from reference TRBV9 and TRBJ1-1, is as follows: DSGVTQTPKHLITATGQRVTLRCSPRSGDLSVYWYQQSLDQGLQFLIQYYNGEERAKGNILERFSAQQFPDLHSELNLSSLELGDSALYFCASSVGHPNTEAFFGQGTRLTVV.

V is TRBV27 and J is TRBJ1-1, with 9 bases matching TRBD1. V lost 2 bases and J lost 1; bases outside the gene matches: 2. CDR1 and CDR2 (germline): MNHEY, SMNVEV (reference sequence). The CDR3 runs 15 residues. Written as DNA, the CDR3 is TGTGCCAGCAGTTTAATGGGACAGGGGAACACTGAAGCTTTCTTT. Protein: CASSLMGQGNTEAFF.

This clone was counted only a few times. The V call is TRBV5-4, the J call TRBJ2-6; 14 bases map to TRBD2. The J segment lost 0 bases and the V segment lost 3 bases, leaving 5 bases of the junction unmatched. Germline V gives CDR1 SGHNT, CDR2 YYREEE (reference sequence). The CDR3 loop spans 19 amino acids. The CDR3 protein is CASSSGLAGVGSGANVLTF. The CDR3 region has the DNA TGTGCCAGCAGCTCGGGACTAGCGGGGGTGGGCTCTGGGGCCAACGTCCTGACTTTC.

V and J are TRBV4-1 and TRBJ2-5, with TRBD1 matching 10 bases. Losses at the gene ends were 5 bases for V and 3 bases for J; bases not matched to a gene: 9. This CDR3 has 16 residues. Per the germline V gene, CDR1 is MGHRA and CDR2 is YSYEKL. CDR3 sequence (DNA): TGCGCCAGCAGCTTCACGGACAGGGGGGTAAAAGAGACCCAGTACTTC. It translates to CASSFTDRGVKETQYF.

The J gene is TRBJ2-3, the V gene TRBV19; no reliable D call. CDR1 LNHDA and CDR2 SQIVND come from the germline V gene (reference sequence). The CDR3 extends over 15 amino acids. The V end lost 5 bases, the J end lost 0 bases, and 12 bases lay between the germline ends. In DNA form, the CDR3 reads TGTGCCAGTAGTGGCGGTGGGCCCAGCACAGATACGCAGTATTTT. Its translation: CASSGGGPSTDTQYF. The full variable domain, with the rest looked up from reference TRBV19 and TRBJ2-3, is DGGITQSPKYLFRKEGQNVTLSCEQNLNHDAMYWYRQDPGQGLRLIYYSQIVNDFQKGDIAEGYSVSREKKESFPLTVTSAQKNPTAFYLCASSGGGPSTDTQYFGPGTRLTVL.

J is TRBJ1-2 and V is TRBV13; weak D call: TRBD1 (5 bases). This CDR3 has 15 residues. Germline assignment: CDR1 PRHDT and CDR2 FYEKMQ (reference sequence). Trimming took 5 bases from V and 7 from J, leaving 20 bases between them. The CDR3 sequence is CASSPVRGLLGGYTF. The CDR3 bases are TGTGCCAGCAGCCCCGTAAGGGGTCTCTTGGGTGGCTACACCTTC.

In DNA, the CDR3 is TGTGCCAGCAGCCCGGGCGGGAGTCAAGAGACCCAGTACTTC. It codes for CASSPGGSQETQYF. The rearrangement uses TRBV5-6 and TRBJ2-5; TRBD2 matches at 7 bases. There are 14 residues in the CDR3. V shed 4 bases, J shed 2 bases, and the junction held 5 bases outside the gene matches. CDR1 is SGHDT and CDR2 is YYEEEE in the germline V gene.

The rearrangement joins TRBV24-1 to TRBJ2-1; the match to TRBD2 covers 9 bases. CDR3 length: 15 amino acids. V shed 5 bases and J 6 bases; nucleotides not matched to a gene: 7. From germline, CDR1 is KGHDR and CDR2 SFDVKD. This CDR3 reads CATSGSGGPRNEQFF. In nucleotides, the CDR3 is TGTGCCACCAGTGGGAGCGGGGGGCCCCGCAATGAGCAGTTCTTC.

The chain couples TRBV19 to TRBJ1-5; possibly TRBD1 for D (6 bases). The CDR3 is made up of 17 amino acids. From germline, CDR1 is LNHDA and CDR2 SQIVND (reference sequence). The germline V and J ends were trimmed by 1 base and 0 bases, with 13 bases remaining between them. The CDR3 sequence: CASSIGLRGNSNQPQHF. In nucleotides, the CDR3 is TGTGCCAGTAGTATAGGCTTGAGGGGGAATAGCAATCAGCCCCAGCATTTT.

The chain couples TRBV7-2 to TRBJ2-2; unclear D gene. The V end lost 4 bases, the J end lost 8 bases, and 11 bases lay between the germline ends. The CDR3 is 13 residues long. CDR1 SGHTA and CDR2 FQGNSA come from the germline V gene. The CDR3 spells CASSSNPRGELFF. In nucleotides, the CDR3 is TGTGCCAGCAGCTCCAACCCGAGGGGGGAGCTGTTTTTT.

The chain recombines TRBV19 with TRBJ1-2, with D possibly matching TRBD1 (5 bases). CDR1 is LNHDA and CDR2 is SQIVND in the germline V gene (reference sequence). The CDR3 loop spans 13 amino acids. Trimming pared 7 bases from V and 4 bases from J, leaving 13 bases between. The CDR3 region has the DNA TGTGCCAGTAATCCCCCAGGGTCCTATGGCTACACCTTC. Its protein is CASNPPGSYGYTF. The whole variable domain, filled in from reference TRBV19 and TRBJ1-2, reads DGGITQSPKYLFRKEGQNVTLSCEQNLNHDAMYWYRQDPGQGLRLIYYSQIVNDFQKGDIAEGYSVSREKKESFPLTVTSAQKNPTAFYLCASNPPGSYGYTFGSGTRLTVV.

The chain carries TRBV5-4 and TRBJ1-4; D may be TRBD1 (6 bases). V lost 5 bases to trimming and J lost 7 bases, with 21 bases between them. The V gene's germline CDR1 is SGHNT and CDR2 YYREEE (reference sequence). The CDR3 length is 16 residues. CDR3 amino acids: CASSIGGGGAAEKLFF. The CDR3 DNA follows: TGTGCCAGCAGTATTGGTGGCGGGGGGGCGGCTGAAAAACTGTTTTTT.